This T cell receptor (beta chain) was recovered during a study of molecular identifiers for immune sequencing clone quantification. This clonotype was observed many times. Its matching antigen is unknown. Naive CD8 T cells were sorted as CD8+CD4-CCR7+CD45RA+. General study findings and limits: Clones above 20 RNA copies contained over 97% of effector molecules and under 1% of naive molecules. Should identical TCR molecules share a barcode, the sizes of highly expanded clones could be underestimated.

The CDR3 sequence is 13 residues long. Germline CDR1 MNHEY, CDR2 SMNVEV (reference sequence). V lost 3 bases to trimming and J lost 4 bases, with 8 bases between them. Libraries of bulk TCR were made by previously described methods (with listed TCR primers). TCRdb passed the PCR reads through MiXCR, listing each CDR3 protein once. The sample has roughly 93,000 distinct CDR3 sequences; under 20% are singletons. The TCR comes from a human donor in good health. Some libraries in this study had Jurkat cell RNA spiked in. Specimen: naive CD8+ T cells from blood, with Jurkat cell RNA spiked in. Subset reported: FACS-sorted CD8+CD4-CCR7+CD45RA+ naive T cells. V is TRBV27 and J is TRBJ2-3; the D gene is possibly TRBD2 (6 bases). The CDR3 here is CASSFASADTQYF. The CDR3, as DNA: TGTGCCAGCAGTTTCGCTAGCGCAGATACGCAGTATTTT.